This T cell receptor (beta chain) appears in the sequencing data of a study of radiotherapy plus CTLA-4 blockade in lung cancer. The wider study: There were objective responses in roughly a sixth of patients, and around 30% had disease control. Study-wide results and limits: In blood, tumor-derived TCR clones expanded after radiotherapy plus ipilimumab. Early clone dynamics of blood T cells, plus interferon-beta, reportedly predicted response best.

The protocol was immunoSEQ multiplex PCR, while the TCRdb copy is restricted to in-frame clones and leaves out a portion. The repertoire consists of fewer than 75,000 clones, with about nine tenths occurring once and the leading ten covering 40% to 45%. Comments on this clone: Antigen unknown.

CDR3 size: 14 residues. CDR1 is SGHDT and CDR2 is YYEEEE in the germline V gene. Trimming removed 0 bases from V and 4 bases from J, with 9 bases in between. The study treated chemo-refractory metastatic non-small-cell lung cancer patients with focal radiation plus ipilimumab CTLA-4 blockade. The sample was peripheral blood, taken from a patient treated with radiotherapy plus ipilimumab. This chain links TRBV5-6 with TRBJ2-3; tentatively, D is TRBD1 or TRBD2 (5 bases each). The source of this sequence is a human donor with non-small cell lung cancer that progressed on radiotherapy plus ipilimumab. The chain's CDR3 is CASSLGVGADTQYF. CDR3 nucleotides: TGTGCCAGCAGCTTGGGAGTGGGGGCAGATACGCAGTATTTT.